This T cell receptor beta chain was recorded in a study of T cells in Graves' hyperthyroidism and ophthalmopathy. RNA transcripts gave rise to amplified TCR beta CDR3 regions. The HTBI primer set served for first-round RT-PCR of the TCR CDR3. TCRdb used MiXCR to reprocess the multiplex PCR reads, holding one entry per CDR3 protein. The sample records about 59,000 distinct CDR3 sequences, 53% being singletons. Study-wide points: Most thyroid clonotypes expanded above 0.001 were also detected in blood.

Uncontrolled infection, other autoimmune disease, pregnancy or lactation led to exclusion. The germline V gene encodes CDR1 SGHVS and CDR2 FNYEAQ. The CDR3 has 15 amino acids. V gave up 0 bases and J gave up 0 bases, with 6 bases separating them. By share, this clonotype ranks as large (0.1 to 1%). Its antigen is undetermined. This TCR was recovered from a woman between 55 and 75 years old with Graves' ophthalmopathy. The chain links TRBV7-6 to TRBJ1-3; tentative D call: TRBD1 (5 bases). Input material: blood. Written as DNA, the CDR3 is TGTGCCAGCAGCTTAGCTGGGGGCTCTGGAAACACCATATATTTT. Encoded protein: CASSLAGGSGNTIYF.